The clone carrying this T cell receptor (beta chain) was counted between two and nine times. Its antigen is not identified. These data originate in a study of cytomegalovirus exposure and HLA in healthy donors. Whole-study context: As released early, the data held some 80 million unique TCRs from HLA-typed donors.

Regarding the study as a whole: Versus the approximately 720-donor mean, an Asian-associated ancestry cluster reportedly showed fewer N-insertions in a later analysis. With DRB1 most and HLA-C fewest, TCR association rates differed between HLA loci in a later analysis.

The PCR made use of 60 Vbeta and 13 Jbeta primers. Sequenced by immunoSEQ multiplex PCR; TCRdb stores in-frame clones only, minus some. The data show 140,000 to 150,000 clones, over 65% seen once. The CDR3 covers 16 residues. CDR1 and CDR2 from the germline V gene are LNHDA and SQIVND (reference sequence). V was pared by 5 bases and J by 3 bases, with 16 bases between. The sequence was collected from a man in his forties or fifties in good health and CMV-seropositive. The material sequenced was PBMCs. The chain couples TRBV19 to TRBJ2-2; unclear D gene. This CDR3 is CASSDRDLPYTGELFF. In nucleotides, the CDR3 is TGTGCCAGTAGTGATCGTGACTTACCTTACACCGGGGAGCTGTTTTTT.